These T cell receptor beta chains were read from a single sample in a study of T cells in Graves' hyperthyroidism and ophthalmopathy. TCRdb recomputed calls from the multiplex PCR reads with MiXCR, one row per CDR3 protein. This repertoire shows a few hundred thousand distinct CDR3 sequences, over 35% found once; its top ten account for about 43%. Sequencing used peripheral blood or thyroid tissue (not recorded which). These receptors were obtained from an adult woman with Graves' disease, either hyperthyroidism or ophthalmopathy (not recorded which). Both conserved end residues are part of each CDR3. The D gene is left open where the match is weak. A row's size may be missing; if present it is once, few, many or a size class.

V: TRBV15
D: NA
J: TRBJ1-4
size: few
CDR3: CATSPTGGTLFATNEKLFF
DNA: TGTGCCACCAGCCCTACTGGGGGGACCCTCTTTGCAACTAATGAAAAACTGTTTTTT

V: TRBV12-3/TRBV12-4
D: TRBD2
J: TRBJ2-7
size: NA
CDR3: CASSPPPGTNRYEQYF
DNA: TGTGCCAGCAGCCCCCCCCCCGGGACTAATAGGTACGAGCAGTACTTC

V: TRBV5-1
D: TRBD2
J: TRBJ2-5
size: many
CDR3: CASSLDGRYQETQYF
DNA: TGCGCCAGCAGCTTGGACGGGAGGTACCAAGAGACCCAGTACTTC

V: TRBV7-3
D: TRBD2
J: TRBJ2-7
size: NA
CDR3: CASSSGLAGGRDYEQYF
DNA: TGTGCCAGCAGCTCGGGACTAGCGGGGGGCAGGGACTACGAGCAGTACTTC

V: TRBV7-9
D: NA
J: TRBJ2-2
size: NA
CDR3: CASSLGRAEISGELFF
DNA: TGTGCCAGCAGCTTAGGAAGGGCCGAAATCTCTGGGGAGCTGTTTTTT

V: TRBV7-9
D: TRBD2
J: TRBJ2-5
size: NA
CDR3: CASSGRAGGETQYF
DNA: TGTGCCAGCAGCGGGAGGGCCGGCGGCGAGACCCAGTACTTC

V: TRBV12-3/TRBV12-4
D: NA
J: TRBJ2-2
size: NA
CDR3: CASTQARARELFF
DNA: TGTGCCAGCACCCAGGCTAGGGCGAGGGAGCTGTTTTTT

V: TRBV12-3/TRBV12-4
D: NA
J: TRBJ1-5
size: many
CDR3: CASSPPVGTNQPQHF
DNA: TGTGCCAGCAGTCCACCAGTTGGGACCAATCAGCCCCAGCATTTT

V: TRBV10-3
D: NA
J: TRBJ1-1
size: NA
CDR3: CAITNGELNTEAFF
DNA: TGTGCCATCACGAACGGAGAATTGAACACTGAAGCTTTCTTT

V: TRBV19
D: NA
J: TRBJ1-4
size: NA
CDR3: CATATISEKLFF
DNA: TGTGCCACAGCGACAATAAGTGAAAAACTGTTTTTT

V: TRBV29-1
D: NA
J: TRBJ1-1
size: few
CDR3: CSVQGANTEAFF
DNA: TGCAGCGTTCAGGGAGCGAACACTGAAGCTTTCTTT

V: TRBV6-5
D: NA
J: TRBJ2-5
size: NA
CDR3: CASRSGFRTVGAQYF
DNA: TGTGCCAGCAGATCGGGGTTCCGAACGGTTGGGGCCCAGTACTTC

V: TRBV2
D: NA
J: TRBJ2-5
size: NA
CDR3: CASRNREETQYF
DNA: TGTGCCAGCAGGAACAGGGAGGAGACCCAGTACTTC

V: TRBV29-1
D: NA
J: TRBJ1-2
size: few
CDR3: CSVDIGGATGYTF
DNA: TGCAGCGTTGATATTGGGGGTGCGACGGGCTACACCTTC

V: TRBV6-5
D: TRBD1
J: TRBJ1-6
size: many
CDR3: CASSRQGRDSPLHF
DNA: TGTGCCAGCAGCCGACAGGGGAGGGATTCACCCCTCCACTTT

V: TRBV11-2
D: NA
J: TRBJ1-1
size: many
CDR3: CASSLRQTTNTEAFF
DNA: TGTGCCAGCAGCCTGAGACAGACGACGAACACTGAAGCTTTCTTT

V: TRBV7-2
D: NA
J: TRBJ1-5
size: many
CDR3: CASSNRGGGGQPQHF
DNA: TGTGCCAGCAGCAACCGAGGGGGGGGGGGTCAGCCCCAGCATTTT

V: TRBV29-1
D: NA
J: TRBJ1-1
size: NA
CDR3: CSVETGGPNTEAFF
DNA: TGCAGCGTTGAAACGGGGGGCCCGAACACTGAAGCTTTCTTT

V: TRBV7-6
D: TRBD1
J: TRBJ2-7
size: NA
CDR3: CASSPWTGPAYEQYF
DNA: TGCGCCAGCAGCCCCTGGACAGGGCCCGCCTACGAGCAGTACTTC